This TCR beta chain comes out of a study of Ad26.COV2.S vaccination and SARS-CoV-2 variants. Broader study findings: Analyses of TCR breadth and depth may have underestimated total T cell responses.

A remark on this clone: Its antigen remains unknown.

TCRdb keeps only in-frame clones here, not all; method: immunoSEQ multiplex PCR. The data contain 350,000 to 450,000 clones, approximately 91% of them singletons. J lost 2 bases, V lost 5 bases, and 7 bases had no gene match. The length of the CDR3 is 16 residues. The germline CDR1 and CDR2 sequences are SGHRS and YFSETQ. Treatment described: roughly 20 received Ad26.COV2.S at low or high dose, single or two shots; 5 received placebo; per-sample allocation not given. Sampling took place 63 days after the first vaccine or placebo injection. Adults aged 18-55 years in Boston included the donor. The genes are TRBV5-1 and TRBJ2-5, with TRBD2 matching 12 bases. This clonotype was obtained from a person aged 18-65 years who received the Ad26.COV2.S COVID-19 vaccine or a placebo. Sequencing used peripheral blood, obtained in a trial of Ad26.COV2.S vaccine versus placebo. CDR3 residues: CASRTMTSGRQETQYF. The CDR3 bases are TGCGCCAGCAGAACTATGACTAGCGGGAGACAAGAGACCCAGTACTTC.